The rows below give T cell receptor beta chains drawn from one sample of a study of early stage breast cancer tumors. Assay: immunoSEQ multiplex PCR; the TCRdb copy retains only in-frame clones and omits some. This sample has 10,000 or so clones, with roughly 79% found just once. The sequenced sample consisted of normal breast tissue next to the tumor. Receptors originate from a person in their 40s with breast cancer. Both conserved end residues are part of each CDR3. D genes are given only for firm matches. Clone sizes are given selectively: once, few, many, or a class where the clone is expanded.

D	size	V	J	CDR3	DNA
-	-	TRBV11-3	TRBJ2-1	CASSSTMLYEQFF	TGTGCCAGCAGCTCAACTATGTTGTATGAGCAGTTCTTC
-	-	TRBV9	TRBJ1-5	CASSVGGDGRQPQHF	TGTGCCAGCAGCGTTGGAGGGGACGGTCGTCAGCCCCAGCATTTT
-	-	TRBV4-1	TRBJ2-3	CASSQDLTSWDTQYF	TGCGCCAGCAGCCAAGATCTAACTAGCTGGGATACGCAGTATTTT
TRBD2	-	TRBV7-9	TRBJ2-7	CASSLASGSSYEQYF	TGTGCCAGCAGCTTAGCAAGCGGGAGCTCCTACGAGCAGTACTTC
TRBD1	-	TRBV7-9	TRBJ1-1	CASSLAGGIVYTEAFF	TGTGCCAGCAGCTTAGCAGGGGGCATCGTATACACTGAAGCTTTCTTT
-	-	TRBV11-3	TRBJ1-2	CASTLGLADYGYTF	TGTGCCAGCACCCTCGGATTGGCAGATTATGGCTACACCTTC
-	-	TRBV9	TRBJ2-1	CASSVASGTTYNEQFF	-
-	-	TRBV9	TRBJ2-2	CASSVEGRTLSGELFF	TGTGCCAGCAGCGTAGAAGGGAGGACCCTCTCCGGGGAGCTGTTTTTT
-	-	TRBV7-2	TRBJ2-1	CASSLGAGLGNEQFF	TGTGCCAGCAGCTTAGGTGCGGGATTAGGAAATGAGCAGTTCTTC
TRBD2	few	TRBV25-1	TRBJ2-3	CASSEWTSGTAGTQYF	TGTGCCAGCAGTGAATGGACTAGCGGGACTGCAGGGACGCAGTATTTT
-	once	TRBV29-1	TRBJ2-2	CSVLRGDRGAVF	TGCAGCGTTCTCCGTGGAGACCGGGGAGCTGTTTTT
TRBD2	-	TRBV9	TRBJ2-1	CASSVGGAGGIEQFF	TGTGCCAGCAGCGTAGGAGGAGCGGGAGGGATTGAGCAGTTCTTC
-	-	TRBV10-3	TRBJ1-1	CAISESLGGRQNTEAFF	TGTGCCATCAGTGAGTCTTTGGGTGGCAGGCAGAACACTGAAGCTTTCTTT
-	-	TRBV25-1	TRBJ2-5	CASSLLAGQETQYF	TGTGCCAGCAGTCTTCTAGCCGGACAAGAGACCCAGTACTTC
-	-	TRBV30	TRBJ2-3	CAWTWAYGTDTQYF	TGTGCCTGGACCTGGGCCTACGGCACAGATACGCAGTATTTT
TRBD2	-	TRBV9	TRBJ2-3	CASSVAGTKADTQYF	TGTGCCAGCAGCGTAGCCGGGACTAAGGCAGATACGCAGTATTTT
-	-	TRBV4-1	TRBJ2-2	CASSQVRGQNTGELFF	TGCGCCAGCAGCCAAGTCCGGGGCCAGAACACCGGGGAGCTGTTTTTT
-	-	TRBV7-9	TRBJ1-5	CASSPRGNQPQHF	TGTGCCAGCAGCCCCCGGGGCAATCAGCCCCAGCATTTT
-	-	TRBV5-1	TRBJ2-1	CASSLGPDSYNEQFF	TGCGCCAGCAGCTTGGGACCCGACTCCTACAATGAGCAGTTCTTC
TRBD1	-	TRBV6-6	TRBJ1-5	CASSFGQGNQPQHF	TGTGCCAGCAGTTTCGGACAGGGCAACCAGCCCCAGCATTTT
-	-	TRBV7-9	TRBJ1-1	CASSLGYSVGTEAFF	TGTGCCAGCAGCTTAGGGTACAGCGTCGGCACTGAAGCTTTCTTT
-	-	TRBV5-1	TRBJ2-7	CASSLSPEGEQYF	TGCGCCAGCAGCTTGTCCCCCGAGGGCGAGCAGTACTTC
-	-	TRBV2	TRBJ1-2	CATRGYTF	TGTGCCACGCGCGGCTACACCTTC